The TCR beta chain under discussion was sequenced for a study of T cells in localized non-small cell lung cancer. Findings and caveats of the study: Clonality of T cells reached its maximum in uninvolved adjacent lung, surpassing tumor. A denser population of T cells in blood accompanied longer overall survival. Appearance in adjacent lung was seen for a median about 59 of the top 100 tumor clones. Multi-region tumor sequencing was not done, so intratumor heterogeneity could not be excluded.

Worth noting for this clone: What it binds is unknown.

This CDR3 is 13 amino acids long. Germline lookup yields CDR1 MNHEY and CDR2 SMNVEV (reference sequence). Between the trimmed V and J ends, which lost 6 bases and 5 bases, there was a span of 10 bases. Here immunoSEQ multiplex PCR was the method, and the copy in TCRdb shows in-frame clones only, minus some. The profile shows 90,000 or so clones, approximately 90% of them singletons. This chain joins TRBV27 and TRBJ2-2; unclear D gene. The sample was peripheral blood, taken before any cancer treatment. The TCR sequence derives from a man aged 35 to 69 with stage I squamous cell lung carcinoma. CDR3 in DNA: TGTGCCAGCAGCCTTCGGATGACCGGGGAGCTGTTTTTT. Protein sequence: CASSLRMTGELFF.